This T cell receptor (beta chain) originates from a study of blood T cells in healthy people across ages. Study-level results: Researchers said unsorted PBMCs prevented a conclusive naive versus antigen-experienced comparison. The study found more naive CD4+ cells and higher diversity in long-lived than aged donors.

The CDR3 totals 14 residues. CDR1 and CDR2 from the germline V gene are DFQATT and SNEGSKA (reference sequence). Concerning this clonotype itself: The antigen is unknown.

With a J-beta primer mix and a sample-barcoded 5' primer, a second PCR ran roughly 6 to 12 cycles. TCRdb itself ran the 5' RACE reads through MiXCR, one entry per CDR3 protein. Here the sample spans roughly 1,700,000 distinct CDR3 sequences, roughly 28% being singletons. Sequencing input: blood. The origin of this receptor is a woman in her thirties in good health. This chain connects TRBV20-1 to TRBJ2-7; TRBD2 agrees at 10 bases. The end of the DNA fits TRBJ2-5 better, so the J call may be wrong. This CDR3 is CSASRAGGRETQYF. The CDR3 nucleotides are TGCAGTGCTAGCAGAGCGGGGGGGCGGGAGACCCAGTACTTC.